This T cell receptor (beta chain) comes out of a study of spatial heterogeneity in lung cancer. Sample time point: sample taken at primary tumor resection. The cohort: about 79 early-stage, untreated non-small cell lung cancer patients. Whole RNA, which was extracted from tumor, nontumor lung tissue or frozen PBMC, was sequenced without any cell sorting. This clonotype is labeled medium-sized. Its target is not known. Sequence at one end of the junction differs from germline and may be a read error. One entry per CDR3 protein, called by TCRdb with MiXCR from the 5' RACE reads. The sample has roughly 6,400 distinct CDR3 sequences, roughly 6.3% seen once. Study results and caveats: The counts of expanded TCRs, ubiquitous and regional, tracked ubiquitous and regional nonsynonymous mutations, respectively. Tumoral mutation counts were tracked by counts of expanded intratumoral alpha and beta TCRs.

Germline V lookup: CDR1 MDHEN, CDR2 SYDVKM. The CDR3 covers 14 residues. Sequencing was performed on lung tumor tissue, taken at surgery. The chain combines TRBV28 with TRBJ1-5; D gene uncertain. This TCR was recovered from a male donor with early-stage non-small cell lung cancer. CDR3 nucleotides: TGTGCCAGCAGTTTGGGTGGACCTAATCGGCCCCAGCATTTT. Residues: CASSLGGPNRPQHF.